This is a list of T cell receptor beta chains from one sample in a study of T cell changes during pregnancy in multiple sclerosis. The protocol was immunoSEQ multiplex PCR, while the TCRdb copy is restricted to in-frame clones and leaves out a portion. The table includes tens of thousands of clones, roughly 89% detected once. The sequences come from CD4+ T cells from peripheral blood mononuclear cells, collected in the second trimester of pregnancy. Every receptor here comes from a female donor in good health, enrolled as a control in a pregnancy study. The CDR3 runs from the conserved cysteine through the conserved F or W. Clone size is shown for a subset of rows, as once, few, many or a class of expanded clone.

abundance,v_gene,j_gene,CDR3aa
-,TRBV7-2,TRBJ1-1,CASSASLLGLGRAFF
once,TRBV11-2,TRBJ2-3,CASSRGPGLAGGLDTQYF
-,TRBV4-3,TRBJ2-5,CASSQDLPSGGRETQYF
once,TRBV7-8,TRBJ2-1,CASSLRQGDEQFF
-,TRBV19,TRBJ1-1,CASRHRASVTEAFF
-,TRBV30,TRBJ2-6,CAWSVLWDRVRLSGANVLTF
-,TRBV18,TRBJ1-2,CASSPRQGTYGYTF
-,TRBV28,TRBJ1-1,CASSLWGGRPTEAFF
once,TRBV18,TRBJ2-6,CASSPGMVSGANVLTF
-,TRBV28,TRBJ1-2,CASRDGGEGNYGYTF
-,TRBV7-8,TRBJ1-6,CASSFTGLYSPLHF
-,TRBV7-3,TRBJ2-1,CASSPLTGARYNEQFF
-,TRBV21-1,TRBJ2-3,CASSPDRVESTDTQYF
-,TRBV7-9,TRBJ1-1,CASSLLGSKLEAFF
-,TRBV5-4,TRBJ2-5,CASSSRGGRETQYF
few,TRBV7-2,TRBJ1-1,CASSPSAGNTEAFF
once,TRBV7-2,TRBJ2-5,CASSSSGGFQETQYF
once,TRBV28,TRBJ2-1,CASSSRGAISYNEQFF
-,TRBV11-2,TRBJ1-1,CASRPLTGTGGSWAFF
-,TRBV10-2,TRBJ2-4,CASKDSLAKNIQYF
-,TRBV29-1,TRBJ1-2,CSVEGPDRGYGYTF
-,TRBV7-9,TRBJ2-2,CASSFPNLAGGTVAGELFF
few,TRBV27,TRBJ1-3,CASSPRTAGNTIYF
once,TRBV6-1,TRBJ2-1,CASSDKGSTGRDEQFF
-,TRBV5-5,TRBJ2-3,CASSLTSGGRDTQYF
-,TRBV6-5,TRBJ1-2,CASSYRGYGYTF
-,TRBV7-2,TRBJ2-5,CASSFGGGRGETQYF
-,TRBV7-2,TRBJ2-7,CASSLGGLVSYEQYF
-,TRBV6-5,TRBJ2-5,CASSRTSGRQETQYF
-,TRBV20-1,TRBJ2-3,CSASKDTQYF
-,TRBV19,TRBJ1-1,CASSMPPADRTDTEAFF
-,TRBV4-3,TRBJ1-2,CASSQDQFSGGNGYTF
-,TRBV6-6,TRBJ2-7,CASSYSIPLEQYF
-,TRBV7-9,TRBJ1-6,CASSTNPSGSPLHF
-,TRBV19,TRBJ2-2,CASSPRTGELFF
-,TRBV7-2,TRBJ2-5,CASSYDRKETQYF
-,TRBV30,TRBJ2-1,CAWSRGTKGNEQFF
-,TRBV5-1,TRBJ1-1,CASSPGGPLDTEAFF
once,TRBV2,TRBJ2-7,CASRAQGGSSYEQYF
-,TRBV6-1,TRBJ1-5,CASSEGVNQPQHF
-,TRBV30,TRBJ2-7,CAWRAYRENYEQYF
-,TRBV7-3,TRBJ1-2,CASSLTRDSVAGYTF
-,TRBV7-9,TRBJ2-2,CASSQRTGVIPGELFF
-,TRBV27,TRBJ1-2,CASSFSTGALYGYTF
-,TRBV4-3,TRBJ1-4,CASGTGTGNEKLFF
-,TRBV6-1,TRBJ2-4,CASRERGGSKNIQYF